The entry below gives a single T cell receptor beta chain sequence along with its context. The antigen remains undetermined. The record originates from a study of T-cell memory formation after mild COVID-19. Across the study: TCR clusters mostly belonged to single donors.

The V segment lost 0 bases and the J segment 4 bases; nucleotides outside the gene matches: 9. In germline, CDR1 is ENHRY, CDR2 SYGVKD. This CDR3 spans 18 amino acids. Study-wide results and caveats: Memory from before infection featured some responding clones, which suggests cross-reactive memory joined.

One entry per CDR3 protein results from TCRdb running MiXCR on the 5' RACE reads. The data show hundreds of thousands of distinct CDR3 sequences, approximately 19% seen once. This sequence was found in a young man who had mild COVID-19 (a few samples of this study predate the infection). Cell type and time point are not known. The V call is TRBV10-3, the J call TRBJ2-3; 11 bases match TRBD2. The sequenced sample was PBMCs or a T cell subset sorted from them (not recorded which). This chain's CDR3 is CAISESSGGAGSPDTQYF. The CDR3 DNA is TGTGCCATCAGTGAGTCTAGCGGGGGGGCTGGAAGCCCAGATACGCAGTATTTT.